Sequencing of this TCR beta chain was carried out in a study of blood T cell repertoires in COVID-19. TCRdb's table, derived via immunoSEQ multiplex PCR, lists solely in-frame clones and lacks some. Among a few hundred thousand clones listed, over 75% were seen once. Trimming took off 3 bases at V and 2 bases at J, with 14 bases between the two ends. The CDR3 loop spans 15 amino acids. Germline CDR1 SGHDT, CDR2 YYEEEE. Ages ranged from 18 to 89 years, with residence in approximately 23 US areas. Resolution of symptoms, clearance, or two negative PCRs was present in recovered Cohort 3 donors. The sequence came from a man younger than 30 who had recovered from COVID-19. Sequenced: PBMCs or T cells enriched from blood (not recorded which). The rearrangement uses TRBV5-6 and TRBJ1-2; D perhaps matches TRBD1 (5 bases). In nucleotides, the CDR3 is TGTGCCAGCAGCTCTATACGGGGGAACAACTATGGCTACACCTTC. The encoded protein is CASSSIRGNNYGYTF.